These T cell receptor beta chains were read from a single sample in a study of blood T cells in healthy people across ages. One entry per CDR3 protein results from TCRdb running MiXCR on the 5' RACE reads. Here the sample spans more than 800,000 distinct CDR3 sequences, under 30% being singletons. Sequenced sample: blood. The receptor set was obtained from an elderly woman in good health. CDR3s leave out the opening cysteine and the closing phenylalanine or tryptophan.

CDR3 length: 13; V gene: TRBV27; CDR3 protein: ASSFWAGNSYEQY
CDR3 length: 13; V gene: TRBV4-3; CDR3 protein: ASSQQGARNEKLF
CDR3 length: 13; V gene: TRBV20-1; CDR3 protein: SARALGLPQETQY
CDR3 length: 15; V gene: TRBV5-1; CDR3 protein: ASSFLENRGVIYEQY
CDR3 length: 12; V gene: TRBV5-6; CDR3 protein: ASTRSGGANEQF
CDR3 length: 11; V gene: TRBV29-1; CDR3 protein: SVEYRKNTEAF
CDR3 length: 13; V gene: TRBV7-2; CDR3 protein: ASSLDSSAGETQY
CDR3 length: 12; V gene: TRBV7-2; CDR3 protein: ASSSTGEGYGYT
CDR3 length: 14; V gene: TRBV25-1; CDR3 protein: ASKAPPGTDNSPLH
CDR3 length: 14; V gene: TRBV6-2/TRBV6-3; CDR3 protein: ASTMTSGGFKNIQY
CDR3 length: 14; V gene: TRBV7-4; CDR3 protein: ASSFGQVGPRYGYT
CDR3 length: 13; V gene: TRBV4-3; CDR3 protein: ASSQGSGGYNEQF
CDR3 length: 13; V gene: TRBV6-2/TRBV6-3; CDR3 protein: ASRKQGGVGQPQH
CDR3 length: 14; V gene: TRBV9; CDR3 protein: ASSVGTSKSADTQY